Listed below are T cell receptor beta chains from one sample, sequenced in a study of response to subunit inactivated influenza vaccine. TCRdb independently ran MiXCR on the RT-PCR reads; one entry per CDR3 protein. This table has more than 700,000 distinct CDR3 sequences, about 20% appearing once. This specimen was PBMCs from blood, taken 4 to 6 days after vaccination. The source of these receptors is a man aged 50-60 years who received an inactivated influenza vaccine. The CDR3 runs from the conserved cysteine through the conserved F or W. D genes are given only for firm matches. Some rows have no size entry. The others give once, few or many, or a class for an expanded clone.

>TRBJ2-3|NA|TRBV10-1|few
CASSELVVSGTDTQYF
TGCGCCAGCAGTGAACTCGTGGTGAGCGGCACAGATACGCAGTATTTT
>TRBJ2-1|NA|TRBV9|few
CASSVGTGGHHNEQFF
TGTGCCAGCAGCGTAGGGACGGGGGGCCACCACAATGAGCAGTTCTTC
>TRBJ2-1|TRBD2|TRBV7-2|few
CASSLEGGGKYEQFF
TGTGCCAGCAGCTTAGAAGGCGGGGGGAAATATGAGCAGTTCTTC
>TRBJ2-1|NA|TRBV5-1|NA
CASSLELASEQFF
TGCGCCAGCAGCTTGGAACTAGCCAGTGAGCAGTTCTTC
>TRBJ1-2|NA|TRBV7-2|NA
CASSLVADYGYTF
TGTGCCAGCAGCTTAGTAGCGGATTATGGCTACACCTTC
>TRBJ1-6|NA|TRBV6-5|few
CASSLQGRNNSPLHF
TGTGCCAGCAGTCTACAGGGTAGGAATAATTCACCCCTCCACTTT
>TRBJ1-2|NA|TRBV15|many
CATSRERGRNYGYTF
TGTGCCACCAGCAGAGAGCGGGGGCGCAACTATGGCTACACCTTC
>TRBJ2-3|TRBD2|TRBV20-1|few
CSARRSGEIDTQYF
TGCAGTGCTAGGAGGAGCGGGGAAATAGATACGCAGTATTTT
>TRBJ2-7|TRBD2|TRBV28|NA
CASSLVLGGGTSDYEQYF
TGTGCCAGCAGTTTAGTTTTGGGGGGCGGGACTAGCGACTACGAGCAGTACTTC
>TRBJ1-6|TRBD1|TRBV20-1|few
CSARKGQGLNSPLHF
TGCAGTGCTAGAAAGGGACAGGGGCTGAATTCACCCCTCCACTTT
>TRBJ2-1|NA|TRBV7-2|few
CASSLRSIRYNEQFF
TGTGCCAGCAGCTTAAGGTCAATCCGCTACAATGAGCAGTTCTTC
>TRBJ2-3|NA|TRBV7-2|few
CASSSELGTDTQYF
TGTGCCAGCAGCTCTGAGTTGGGCACAGATACGCAGTATTTT
>TRBJ2-3|NA|TRBV10-1|NA
CASSQSYTDTQYF
TGCGCCAGCAGTCAGTCATACACAGATACGCAGTATTTT
>TRBJ1-2|NA|TRBV20-1|NA
CSARDRGTAAQTF
TGCAGTGCTAGAGATCGCGGGACGGCCGCCCAGACCTTC
>TRBJ2-3|NA|TRBV29-1|many
CSVDEGSNTDTQYF
TGCAGCGTGGATGAGGGTTCGAACACAGATACGCAGTATTTT
>TRBJ2-1|TRBD2|TRBV7-2|NA
CASSLGFPAGGEQFF
TGTGCCAGCAGCTTAGGTTTCCCAGCGGGGGGTGAGCAGTTCTTC
>TRBJ2-2|NA|TRBV5-1|NA
CASSLPGGNTGELFF
TGCGCCAGCAGCTTGCCAGGCGGGAACACCGGGGAGCTGTTTTTT